Listed below are T cell receptor beta chains from one sample, sequenced in a study of cytomegalovirus exposure and HLA in healthy donors. Repertoires were generated with immunoSEQ multiplex PCR, while TCRdb's copy carries only in-frame clones and drops some. The profile shows 150,000 to 200,000 clones, more than 70% of them singletons. The sequenced material came from PBMCs. Receptors were obtained from a boy between 2 and 10 years old in good health and CMV-seronegative. Each CDR3 is given with its conserved first and last residue. Each record gives: D gene, J gene, V gene, clone size, CDR3 DNA, CDR3 protein. A D gene is named only where the DNA matches it firmly. A row's size may be missing; if present it is once, few, many or a size class.

TRBD2 TRBJ2-3 TRBV4-2 once TGTGCCAGCAGCCCGGGACTAGCGGGAGAGACAGATACGCAGTATTTT CASSPGLAGETDTQYF
NA TRBJ1-1 TRBV5-1 few TGCGCCAGCAGTTTACAGGGCATGAACACTGAAGCTTTCTTT CASSLQGMNTEAFF
NA TRBJ2-5 TRBV11-3 NA TGTGCCAGCAGCTTAAGTGGGACAGGCGGGGGGACCCAGTACTTC CASSLSGTGGGTQYF
NA TRBJ1-4 TRBV27 NA TGTGCCAGCAGCTTACAAGGGGGGGCAGGGAGGCTTAATGAAAAACTGTTTTTT CASSLQGGAGRLNEKLFF
NA TRBJ1-1 TRBV18 NA TGTGCCAGCTCACCAATCTCAGGGCGGAGCACTGAAGCTTTCTTT CASSPISGRSTEAFF
TRBD1 TRBJ1-1 TRBV6-1 NA TGTGCCAGCAGGGTGGACAGGGGGCACACTGAAGCTTTCTTT CASRVDRGHTEAFF
TRBD1 TRBJ2-5 TRBV5-6 NA TGTGCCAGCAGCTTCCCCGGGACAGGGACCCTCCAGGAGACCCAGTACTTC CASSFPGTGTLQETQYF
TRBD1 TRBJ2-4 TRBV7-6 NA TGTGCCAGCAGCTTGGACAGGTCCGCTAACATTCAGTACTTC CASSLDRSANIQYF
TRBD1 TRBJ1-4 TRBV5-1 NA TGCGCCAGCCATCAGGGGGCTCGCGAAAAACTGTTTTTT CASHQGAREKLFF
NA TRBJ2-7 TRBV2 NA TGTGCCAGCAGTTTACTAGCTCCCGAGCAGTACTTC CASSLLAPEQYF
TRBD1 TRBJ2-5 TRBV29-1 NA TGCAGCGTTGGTGACAGGGGGGAGACCCAGTACTTC CSVGDRGETQYF
NA TRBJ1-3 TRBV28 once TGTGCCAGCAGTTTAGAACAGGTCTCTGGAAACACCATATATTTT CASSLEQVSGNTIYF
NA TRBJ1-1 TRBV14 NA TGTGCCAGCAGCCAAATGGGGCTCCCCACTGAAGCTTTCTTT CASSQMGLPTEAFF
TRBD1 TRBJ2-7 TRBV7-9 NA TGTGCCAGCAGCCAATGGGACAGCTCCTACGAGCAGTACTTC CASSQWDSSYEQYF
TRBD2 TRBJ2-7 TRBV5-1 NA TGCGCCAGCAGCTTCGAACCGGGACTAGCGGGATCCTACGAGCAGTACTTC CASSFEPGLAGSYEQYF